This note documents a single TCR beta chain sequence. The entry originates in a study of blood T cell repertoires in COVID-19. In the study overall: COVID-19 samples, acute and convalescent, were from the United States, Italy and Spain. PBMCs, B-cell-depleted T cells, or T cells were the source of the cDNA or gDNA that made up the material.

Original analysis: Reference gene primer amplification gave nucleated cell count estimates. The table came from immunoSEQ multiplex PCR; TCRdb's copy has only in-frame clones and leaves some out. D and trimming come from the DNA, and the V and J calls and clone size come from that table. The sample contains 120,000 or so clones, less than 75% of which appear only once. CDR3 size: 14 residues. The V end lost 4 bases, the J end lost 4 bases, and 10 bases lay between the germline ends. CDR1 and CDR2 (germline): KGHDR, SFDVKD. The source is a human donor with acute or convalescent COVID-19. The donor label of this sample is uncertain. The specimen sequenced was peripheral blood. The rearrangement links TRBV24-1 to TRBJ1-5; possibly TRBD1 for D (6 bases). The CDR3 bases are TGTGCCACCAGTGAACGCACAGGGAATCAGCCCCAGCATTTT. It encodes CATSERTGNQPQHF.